A single sample is the source of the 32 T cell receptor beta chains below, sequenced in a study of Graves' ophthalmopathy and Graves' hyperthyroidism. RNA served as the template for amplifying TCR beta CDR3 regions. HTBI-primed first-round RT-PCR preceded second-round multiplex PCR. TCRdb re-called the multiplex PCR reads with MiXCR, one entry per CDR3 protein. The sample lists about 620,000 distinct CDR3 sequences; around a fifth were seen once. Material: peripheral blood. The receptors shown here come from a young woman with stable Graves' hyperthyroidism. Some clones in this sample may be carry-over from other donors' samples.

This clonotype has at least ten counts. CDR3 coding DNA: TGTGCCAGCAGTGACCCTTCGGGCACCGGGGAGCTGTTTTTT. It codes for CASSDPSGTGELFF. The chain uses TRBV6-4 and TRBJ2-2; D gene unclear. The germline V gene has CDR1 MRHNA and CDR2 SNTAGT. V lost 2 bases to trimming and J lost 4 bases, with 8 bases between them. The CDR3 totals 14 residues.

The chain combines TRBV7-2 with TRBJ1-1; 8 bases align to TRBD1. CDR1 is SGHTA, CDR2 FQGNSA, per germline. V dropped 5 bases and J dropped 4; count of bases not matched to a gene: 6. The CDR3 covers 14 residues. The CDR3 DNA sequence: TGTGCCAGCAGCATGGACAGGGTCCTCACTGAAGCTTTCTTT. This encodes CASSMDRVLTEAFF.

This clonotype was seen repeatedly, ten times or more. The chain is built from TRBV11-2 and TRBJ2-5; D ambiguous. V was clipped by 6 bases and J by 5 bases, with 13 bases between them. Per germline, CDR1 SGHAT and CDR2 FQNNGV. The CDR3 spans 13 residues. DNA of the CDR3: TGTGCCAGCAGGGTCGTTGGCCGGGAGACCCAGTACTTC. Its protein product is CASRVVGRETQYF.

V is TRBV14 and J is TRBJ2-4, with 8 positions matching TRBD2. The J segment lost 3 bases and the V segment lost 1 base, leaving 11 bases of the junction unmatched. The CDR3 is 18 residues long. CDR1 SGHDN and CDR2 FVKESK come from the germline V gene. CDR3 in DNA: TGTGCCAGCAGCCAAGGAGTTGTAGCGGGAAGTATCAAAAACATTCAGTACTTC. Residues: CASSQGVVAGSIKNIQYF. Full variable domain (rest looked up from reference TRBV14 and TRBJ2-4): EAGVTQFPSHSVIEKGQTVTLRCDPISGHDNLYWYRRVMGKEIKFLLHFVKESKQDESGMPNNRFLAERTGGTYSTLKVQPAELEDSGVYFCASSQGVVAGSIKNIQYFGAGTRLSVL.

This clonotype was detected ten times or more. CDR3 protein: CASSPRSGVSNQPQHF. As DNA, the CDR3 is TGTGCCAGCAGTCCCCGTTCAGGGGTAAGCAATCAGCCCCAGCATTTT. The chain has TRBV6-1 and TRBJ1-5, with D tentatively TRBD1 (6 bases). The V and J ends lost 5 bases and 1 base respectively, with 15 bases between them. The germline V gene has CDR1 MNHNS and CDR2 SASEGT. The CDR3 consists of 16 residues.

This clonotype was seen ten or more times. V is TRBV27 and J is TRBJ1-5; possibly TRBD1 for D (6 bases). Looked up from germline, CDR1 is MNHEY and CDR2 is SMNVEV (reference sequence). CDR3 length: 15 amino acids. Trimming shortened V by 5 bases and J by 4 bases, and 15 bases separated the two germline ends. The CDR3 region has the DNA TGTGCCAGCAGTCCCTCCCCGAGGGGGAATCAGCCCCAGCATTTT. Translation gives CASSPSPRGNQPQHF.

The chain carries TRBV6-1 and TRBJ2-5; 13 nucleotides match TRBD2. The CDR3 consists of 16 residues. Trimming removed 5 bases from V and 3 bases from J; junction bases left unmatched: 6. The germline V gene has CDR1 MNHNS and CDR2 SASEGT. The CDR3, as DNA: TGTGCCAGCAGTCGAGGACTAGCGGGGGAAAAAGAGACCCAGTACTTC. It is translated as CASSRGLAGEKETQYF.

There are many counts of this clonotype. J is TRBJ1-6 and V is TRBV2, with a possible D match to TRBD1 (6 bases). Germline CDR1 and CDR2: SNHLY and FYNNEI. V lost 7 bases to trimming and J lost 5 bases, with 12 bases between them. This CDR3 region has 14 residues. For the CDR3, the DNA is TGTGCCAGCATTACGGACAGCAATAATTCACCCCTCCACTTT. Amino acids: CASITDSNNSPLHF.

The V call is TRBV6-1, the J call TRBJ2-7; D may be TRBD2 (6 bases). CDR3 size: 13 residues. Germline CDR1 MNHNS, CDR2 SASEGT. Trimming stripped 5 bases from V and 8 bases from J, with 16 bases between. CDR3 nucleotides: TGTGCCAGCAGTCCCCGGGACTCGGAACAGCAGTACTTC. Its translation is CASSPRDSEQQYF.

This clonotype was recorded at least ten times. This chain links TRBV29-1 with TRBJ1-1; D gene unclear. Trimming cost V 4 bases and J 4 bases, with 7 bases left between them. The CDR3 length is 11 residues. Germline loops: CDR1 SQVTM, CDR2 ANQGSEA. The CDR3 sequence is CSVASGTEAFF. CDR3 sequence (DNA): TGCAGCGTTGCCTCGGGCACTGAAGCTTTCTTT.

The V gene is TRBV6-1, the J gene TRBJ2-5; 11 bases agree with TRBD2. Per the germline V gene, CDR1 is MNHNS and CDR2 is SASEGT. The CDR3 totals 19 residues. With 1 base clipped from V and 0 bases from J, the junction kept 10 bases outside the gene matches. The CDR3 loop is CASSEVAGGPYQDQETQYF. As DNA, the CDR3 is TGTGCCAGCAGTGAAGTAGCGGGGGGGCCCTATCAAGACCAAGAGACCCAGTACTTC.

This clonotype was counted many times. This sequence joins TRBV12-3 or TRBV12-4 and TRBJ1-5; 8 positions agree with TRBD1. The CDR3 has 15 residues. J gave up 6 bases and V 2 bases, and 6 bases lay outside the gene matches. CDR3 in amino acids: CASSLRTGWGQPQHF. CDR3 in DNA: TGTGCCAGCAGTTTACGGACAGGGTGGGGTCAGCCCCAGCATTTT.

This clonotype appeared many times. J is TRBJ1-5 and V is TRBV6-1; D remains unclear. The V gene's germline CDR1 is MNHNS and CDR2 SASEGT. V was clipped by 2 bases and J by 9 bases, with 11 bases between them. CDR3 length equals 13 residues. CDR3 in DNA: TGTGCCAGCAGTGAATCTGTTAAGCTGCCCCAGCATTTT. Its protein is CASSESVKLPQHF.

The chain has TRBV19 and TRBJ1-2, with 9 bases lining up with TRBD1. The CDR3 is made up of 14 amino acids. Trimming took 6 bases from V and 7 from J; bases not matched to a gene: 9. Germline lookup yields CDR1 LNHDA and CDR2 SQIVND (reference sequence). DNA of the CDR3: TGTGCCAGTAGCCGACAGGGGGATTGGTCTGGCTACACCTTC. Translating it yields CASSRQGDWSGYTF.

This clonotype turned up a few times. V and J are TRBV19 and TRBJ1-2, with D maybe TRBD1 (6 bases). The CDR3 runs 13 residues. The V end lost 4 bases, the J end lost 11 bases, and 17 bases lay between the germline ends. Germline-derived CDR1 and CDR2 are LNHDA and SQIVND (reference sequence). The CDR3 here is CASSKVRGGGYTF. CDR3 sequence (DNA): TGTGCCAGTAGTAAGGTCAGGGGCGGTGGTTACACCTTC.

Remarks on this clonotype: A read error is possible here, since a much larger clone lies one base away. The rearrangement joins TRBV25-1 to TRBJ1-3, with D possibly being TRBD1 (5 bases). The germline V and J ends were trimmed by 7 bases and 3 bases, with 16 bases remaining between them. The CDR3 is 15 residues long. Germline V gene data show CDR1 as MGHDK and CDR2 as SYGVNS. CDR3 amino acids: CASIDQGGIGNTIYF. CDR3 in DNA: TGTGCCAGCATTGACCAGGGAGGAATTGGAAACACCATATATTTT.

This clonotype has at least ten counts. The chain carries TRBV6-1 and TRBJ1-5, with TRBD1 as a possible D gene (5 bases). Germline CDR1 reads MNHNS; CDR2 reads SASEGT. V shed 3 bases and J shed 6 bases, with 9 bases lying between them. The CDR3 extends over 13 amino acids. The CDR3 DNA is TGTGCCAGCAGTGATCCAGGGCTTCAGCCCCAGCATTTT. It is translated as CASSDPGLQPQHF.

The chain has TRBV6-5 and TRBJ1-1; D not resolved. Trimming removed 2 bases at V and 5 bases at J, with 12 bases between. Germline lookup yields CDR1 MNHEY and CDR2 SVGAGI. The CDR3 covers 14 residues. CDR3 sequence: CASSYDPPGTEAFF. Written as DNA, the CDR3 is TGTGCCAGCAGTTACGACCCCCCTGGGACTGAAGCTTTCTTT.

The chain employs TRBV7-2 and TRBJ1-5; D might be TRBD1 (6 bases). There are 15 residues in the CDR3. V shed 7 bases and J shed 6 bases, with 19 bases lying between them. The germline V gene has CDR1 SGHTA and CDR2 FQGNSA. CDR3 protein: CASNRDGQTGQPQHF. CDR3 in DNA: TGTGCCAGCAACCGAGATGGACAGACGGGTCAGCCCCAGCATTTT.

The chain employs TRBV6-1 and TRBJ2-2; unclear D gene. The CDR3 runs 13 residues. Germline V lookup: CDR1 MNHNS, CDR2 SASEGT. V lost 5 bases and J 5 bases, leaving 9 bases between the germline ends. The DNA of the CDR3 is TGTGCCAGCAGTCCAGCGTGGACCGGGGAGCTGTTTTTT. This gives the protein CASSPAWTGELFF.

J is TRBJ1-2 and V is TRBV20-1; possible D gene TRBD1, 5 bases. Trimming removed 0 bases from V and 8 bases from J, with 10 bases in between. The CDR3 totals 12 residues. Germline V lookup: CDR1 DFQATT, CDR2 SNEGSKA (reference sequence). The CDR3 DNA sequence: TGCAGTGCTAGAGAGTACGGGGGGGGCTACACCTTC. Amino acid sequence: CSAREYGGGYTF.

The chain recombines TRBV18 with TRBJ1-5, with 7 bases matching TRBD1. Germline assignment: CDR1 KGHSH and CDR2 LQKENI. Germline trimming cut 1 base from V and 8 bases from J; bases unmatched to any gene: 8. This CDR3 has 15 residues. The CDR3 nucleotides are TGTGCCAGCTCACCACAAGGGGGCCGTGAGGAGCCCCAGCATTTT. Its protein product is CASSPQGGREEPQHF.

This clonotype has ten or more counts. The gene calls are TRBV20-1 and TRBJ2-7; D unclear. V lost 6 bases to trimming and J lost 3 bases, with 15 bases between them. Per the germline V gene, CDR1 is DFQATT and CDR2 is SNEGSKA (reference sequence). The length of the CDR3 is 13 residues. CDR3 nucleotides: TGCAGTGCCAACCGGAACAATCGCTACGAGCAGTACTTC. This encodes CSANRNNRYEQYF.

The sample holds many counts of this clonotype. The chain joins TRBV19 to TRBJ1-5; unclear D gene. V lost 3 bases, J lost 1 base, and 13 bases lay in between. The CDR3 consists of 16 residues. Per the germline V gene, CDR1 is LNHDA and CDR2 is SQIVND (reference sequence). The CDR3 reads CASSILGIVSNQPQHF. The CDR3 nucleotides read TGTGCCAGTAGTATTTTAGGGATCGTCAGCAATCAGCCCCAGCATTTT.

This clonotype was seen repeatedly, ten times or more. The rearrangement uses TRBV20-1 and TRBJ1-2; possible D gene TRBD1, 5 bases. In germline, CDR1 is DFQATT, CDR2 SNEGSKA (reference sequence). V was trimmed by 3 bases and J by 5 bases, leaving 16 bases between them. The CDR3 runs to 14 residues. The CDR3 protein is CSARRGGERYGYTF. CDR3 coding DNA: TGCAGTGCTAGGAGGGGAGGGGAGAGGTATGGCTACACCTTC.

This rearrangement joins TRBV20-1 to TRBJ2-7; D may be TRBD1 (6 bases). The germline V gene has CDR1 DFQATT and CDR2 SNEGSKA (reference sequence). The CDR3 is made up of 15 amino acids. Trimming shortened V by 6 bases and J by 0 bases, and 18 bases separated the two germline ends. The CDR3 DNA follows: TGCAGTGCGCAGTACCGGGACAAACTCTCCTACGAGCAGTACTTC. Translation gives CSAQYRDKLSYEQYF.

This clonotype was found many times. This CDR3 is CSATRDWDSGLNTEAFF. In nucleotides, the CDR3 is TGCAGTGCCACACGCGATTGGGACAGCGGACTGAACACTGAAGCTTTCTTT. The chain is built from TRBV20-1 and TRBJ1-1, with TRBD1 identical over 7 bases. V was pared by 6 bases and J by 0 bases, with 16 bases of the junction left unmatched. CDR1 and CDR2 (germline): DFQATT, SNEGSKA (reference sequence). The CDR3 sequence is 17 residues long.

V and J are TRBV14 and TRBJ2-7, with TRBD1 identical over 8 bases. The junction had 10 bases not matched to a gene; V was cut back by 3 bases and J by 6 bases. CDR3 size: 15 residues. Germline loops: CDR1 SGHDN, CDR2 FVKESK. Here the CDR3 DNA reads TGTGCCAGCAGCCATTGGACAGGGCCAATCGGCGAGCAGTACTTC. Encoded protein: CASSHWTGPIGEQYF.

This clonotype came up many times. J is TRBJ2-7 and V is TRBV7-8, with TRBD2 identical over 14 bases. Germline values: CDR1 SGHVS, CDR2 FQNEAQ. This CDR3 has 14 amino acids. Trimming cost V 5 bases and J 9 bases; bases outside gene matches: 6. In nucleotides, the CDR3 is TGTGCCAGCAGCCCGGGACTAGCGGGAGTAGGGCAGTACTTC. This gives the protein CASSPGLAGVGQYF.

This clonotype was detected many times. The chain joins TRBV18 to TRBJ1-1; D gene ambiguous. Trimming removed 2 bases at V and 11 bases at J, with 12 bases between. Germline V gives CDR1 KGHSH, CDR2 LQKENI. The CDR3 is 12 amino acids. In nucleotides, the CDR3 is TGTGCCAGCTCACCAAGCGTCGGAGAGGCTTTCTTT. It specifies CASSPSVGEAFF.

The sample holds a few counts of this clonotype. V is TRBV12-5 and J is TRBJ1-2, with D possibly being TRBD1 (6 bases). Per the germline V gene, CDR1 is LGHNT and CDR2 is FRNRAP. The CDR3 covers 13 residues. V lost 4 bases and J lost 4, with 10 bases in between. Here the CDR3 reads CASGSGTPYGYTF. CDR3 bases: TGTGCTAGTGGTTCGGGGACACCCTATGGCTACACCTTC. Looking up the rest from reference TRBV12-5 and TRBJ1-2 gives the full variable domain: DARVTQTPRHKVTEMGQEVTMRCQPILGHNTVFWYRQTMMQGLELLAYFRNRAPLDDSGMPKDRFSAEMPDATLATLKIQPSEPRDSAVYFCASGSGTPYGYTFGSGTRLTVV.

This clonotype came up many times. The chain links TRBV2 to TRBJ2-7; D remains ambiguous. The CDR3 contains 14 residues. CDR1 is SNHLY and CDR2 is FYNNEI in the germline V gene. V lost 7 bases and J 4 bases, leaving 17 bases between the germline ends. The CDR3, as DNA: TGTGCCAGCAAGACCCACGAAGCGTCTTACGAGCAGTACTTC. It encodes CASKTHEASYEQYF.